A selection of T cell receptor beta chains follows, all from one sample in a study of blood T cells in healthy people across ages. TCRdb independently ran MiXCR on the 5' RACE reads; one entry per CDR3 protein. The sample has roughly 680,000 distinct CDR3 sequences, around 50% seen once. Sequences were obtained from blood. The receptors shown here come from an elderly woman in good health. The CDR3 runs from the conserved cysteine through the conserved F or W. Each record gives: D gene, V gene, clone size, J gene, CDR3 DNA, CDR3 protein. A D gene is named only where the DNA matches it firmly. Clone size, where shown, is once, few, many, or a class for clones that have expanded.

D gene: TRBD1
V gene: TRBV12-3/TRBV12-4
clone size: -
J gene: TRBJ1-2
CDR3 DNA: TGTGCCAGCAGTTTAGTCTCGGGACAGGGCCCCTATGGCTACACCTTC
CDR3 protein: CASSLVSGQGPYGYTF

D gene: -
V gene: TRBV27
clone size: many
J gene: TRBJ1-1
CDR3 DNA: TGTGCCAGCAGTTTATCGGGTTACATGAACACTGAAGCTTTCTTT
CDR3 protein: CASSLSGYMNTEAFF

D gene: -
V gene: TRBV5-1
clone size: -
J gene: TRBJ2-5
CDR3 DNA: TGCGCCAGCAGCCCGGCCAGGGGGGGGGGATACAATGAGCAGTACTTC
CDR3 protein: CASSPARGGGYNEQYF

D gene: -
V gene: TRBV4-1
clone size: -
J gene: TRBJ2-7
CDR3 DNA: TGCGCCAGCAGCCAAGATTTTCCGAGCTCCTACACTGAGCAGTACTTC
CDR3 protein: CASSQDFPSSYTEQYF

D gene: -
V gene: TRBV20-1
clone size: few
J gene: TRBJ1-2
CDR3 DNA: TGCAGTGCTCGGACCGAGCCTGGCTACACCTTC
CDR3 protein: CSARTEPGYTF

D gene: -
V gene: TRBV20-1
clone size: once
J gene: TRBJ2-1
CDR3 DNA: TGCAGTGCCCCCTACCAGGGAAGCTCCTACGAGCAGTTCTTC
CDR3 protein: CSAPYQGSSYEQFF

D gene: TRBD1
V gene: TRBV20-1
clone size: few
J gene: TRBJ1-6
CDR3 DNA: TGCAGTGCTAGCCGGGCAGGGGGTTCTCTTTCCCTCCACTTT
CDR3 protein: CSASRAGGSLSLHF

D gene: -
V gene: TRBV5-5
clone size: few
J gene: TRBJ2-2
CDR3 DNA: TGTGCCAGCCGGACCTCGAGCACCGGGGAGCTGTTTTTT
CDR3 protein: CASRTSSTGELFF

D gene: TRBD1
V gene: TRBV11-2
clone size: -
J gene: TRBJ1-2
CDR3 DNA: TGTGCCAGCAGGGCCGGACAGGGGCAGGCTAACTATGGCTACACCTTC
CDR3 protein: CASRAGQGQANYGYTF

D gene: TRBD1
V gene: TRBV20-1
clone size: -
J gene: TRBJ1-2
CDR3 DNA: TGCAGTGCTAGAGAAGCCAGGGGGCTCTATGGCTACACCTTC
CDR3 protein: CSAREARGLYGYTF

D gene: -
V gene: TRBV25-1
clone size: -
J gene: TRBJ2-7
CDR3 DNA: TGTGCCAGCCAGGGTGCCCATATCTACGAGCAGTACTTC
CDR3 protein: CASQGAHIYEQYF

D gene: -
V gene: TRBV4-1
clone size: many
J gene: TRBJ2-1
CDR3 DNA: TGCGCCAGCAGCCCCCTAATTGCGAGATACAATGAGCAGTTCTTC
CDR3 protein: CASSPLIARYNEQFF

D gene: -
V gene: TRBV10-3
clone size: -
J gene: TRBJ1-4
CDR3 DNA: TGTGCCATCAAAGGTACAACTAATGAAAAACTGTTTTTT
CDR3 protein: CAIKGTTNEKLFF

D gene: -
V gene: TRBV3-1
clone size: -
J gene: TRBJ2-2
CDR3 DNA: TGTGCCAGCGACAACACCGGGGAGCTGTTTTTT
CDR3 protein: CASDNTGELFF

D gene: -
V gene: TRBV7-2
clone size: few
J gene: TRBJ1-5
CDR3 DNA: TGTGCCAGCAGCTTAAAGGGGCAGTGGGAGCCCCAGCATTTT
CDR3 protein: CASSLKGQWEPQHF

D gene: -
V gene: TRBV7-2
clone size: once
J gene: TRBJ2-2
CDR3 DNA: TGTGCCAGCAGCTTAGATACAGCCGGGGAGCTGTTTTTT
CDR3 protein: CASSLDTAGELFF

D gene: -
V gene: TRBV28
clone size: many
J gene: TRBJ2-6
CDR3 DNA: TGTGCCAGCAGAGGTAGCTTCTCTGGGGCCAACGTCCTGACTTTC
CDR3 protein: CASRGSFSGANVLTF

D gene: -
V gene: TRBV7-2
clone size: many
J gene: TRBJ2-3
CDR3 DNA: TGTGCCAGCAGCCCCGTGGGTCCCCGCACAGATACGCAGTATTTT
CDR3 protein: CASSPVGPRTDTQYF

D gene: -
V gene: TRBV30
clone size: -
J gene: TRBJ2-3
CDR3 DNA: TGTGCCTGGAGTGTACTTAGCACAGATACGCAGTATTTT
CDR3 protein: CAWSVLSTDTQYF

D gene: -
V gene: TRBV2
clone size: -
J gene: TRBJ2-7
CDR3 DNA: TGTGCCAGCAGACTTTACTACGAGCAGTACTTC
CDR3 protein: CASRLYYEQYF

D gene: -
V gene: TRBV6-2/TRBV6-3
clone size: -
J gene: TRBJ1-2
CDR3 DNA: TGTGCCAGCTGCCCTACTAACAAGGATGGCTACACCTTC
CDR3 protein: CASCPTNKDGYTF

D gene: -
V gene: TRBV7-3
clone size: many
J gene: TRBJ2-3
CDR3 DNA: TGTGCCAGCAGCCGAAGTGGAGCTCACGGAGATACGCAGTATTTT
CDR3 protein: CASSRSGAHGDTQYF

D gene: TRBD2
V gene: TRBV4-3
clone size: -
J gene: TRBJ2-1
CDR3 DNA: TGCGCCAGCAGCCAAGATCACCGGGAGGGCCGTCGTCATGAGCAGTTCTTC
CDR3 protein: CASSQDHREGRRHEQFF

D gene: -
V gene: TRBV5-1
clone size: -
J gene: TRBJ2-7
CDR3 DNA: TGCGCCAGCAGCTTGGGGGCGACTGGGCCTTTCTACGAGCAGTACTTC
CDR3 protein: CASSLGATGPFYEQYF

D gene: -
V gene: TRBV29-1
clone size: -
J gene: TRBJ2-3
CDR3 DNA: TGCAGCGTTGAATTACTTGCCACGCAGTATTTT
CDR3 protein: CSVELLATQYF

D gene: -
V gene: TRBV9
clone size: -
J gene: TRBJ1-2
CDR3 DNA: TGTGCCAGCAGCGTAGACTCGTCAGGGAACTATGGCTACACCTTC
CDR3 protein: CASSVDSSGNYGYTF

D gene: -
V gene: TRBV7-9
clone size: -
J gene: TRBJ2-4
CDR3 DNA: TGTGCCAGCAGCGTAGGACTAGCCAAAAACATTCAGTACTTC
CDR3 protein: CASSVGLAKNIQYF

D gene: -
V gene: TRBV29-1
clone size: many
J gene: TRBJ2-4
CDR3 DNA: TGCAGCGTCCAACCCGTGGGAGGATCCAAAAACATTCAGTACTTC
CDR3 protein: CSVQPVGGSKNIQYF

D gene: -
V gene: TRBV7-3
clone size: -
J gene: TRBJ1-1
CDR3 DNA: TGTGCCAGCAGCTTTACCCAGGGGCCTCTGAACACTGAGGCTTTCTTT
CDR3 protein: CASSFTQGPLNTEAFF

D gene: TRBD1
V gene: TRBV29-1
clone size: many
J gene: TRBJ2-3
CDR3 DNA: TGCAGCGCCCTGACAGGGGCAGATACGCAGTATTTT
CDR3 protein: CSALTGADTQYF

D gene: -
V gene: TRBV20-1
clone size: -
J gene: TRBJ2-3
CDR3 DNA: TGCAGTGCTAACCCCCCGTCGCGCTTGGATACGCAGTATTTT
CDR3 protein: CSANPPSRLDTQYF

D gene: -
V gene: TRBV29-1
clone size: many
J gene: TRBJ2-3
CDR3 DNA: TGCAGCGTTGAAGCCCCGGGCTTAGAGGGTACGCAGTATTTT
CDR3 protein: CSVEAPGLEGTQYF

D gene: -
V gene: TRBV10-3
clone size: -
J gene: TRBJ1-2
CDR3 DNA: TGTGCCATCAGTGCCGCGGACAGTCGATCGGGCTACACCTTC
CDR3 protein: CAISAADSRSGYTF

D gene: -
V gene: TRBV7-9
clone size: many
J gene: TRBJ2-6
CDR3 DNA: TGTGCCAGCAGCCCAAAGGGTCTCTCGGGGGCCAACGTCCTGACTTTC
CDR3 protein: CASSPKGLSGANVLTF

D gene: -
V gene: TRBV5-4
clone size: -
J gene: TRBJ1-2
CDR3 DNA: TGTGCCAGCAGCTTGGCAGTATCCACCTATGGCTACACCTTC
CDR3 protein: CASSLAVSTYGYTF

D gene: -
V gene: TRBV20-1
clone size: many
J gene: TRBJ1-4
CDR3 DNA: TGCAGTGCTAGAGATGTCGGGGGGGCAACTAATGAAAAACTGTTTTTT
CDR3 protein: CSARDVGGATNEKLFF

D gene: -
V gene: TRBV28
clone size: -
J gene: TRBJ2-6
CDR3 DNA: TGTGCCAGCAGTTTTATCGAGGTAGGGAAGCTATCTGGGGCCAACGTCCTGACTTTC
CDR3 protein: CASSFIEVGKLSGANVLTF

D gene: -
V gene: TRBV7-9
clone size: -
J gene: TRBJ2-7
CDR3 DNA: TGTGCCAGCAGCTTAGATCCGCTCTCCTACGAGCAGTACTTC
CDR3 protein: CASSLDPLSYEQYF